Listed here are 9 T cell receptor beta chains from one sample, sequenced in a study of T cell repertoires in ileal Crohn's disease. This table comes from immunoSEQ multiplex PCR, and its TCRdb copy is limited to in-frame clones, with some not included. The sample lists approximately 27,000 clones; 80% to 90% were seen once. The sample taken for sequencing was ileal tissue. The receptors stem from an adult with Crohn's disease.

The rearrangement links TRBV7-9 to TRBJ2-2; D is possibly TRBD1 (7 bases). The CDR3 loop spans 14 amino acids. Germline CDR1 SEHNR, CDR2 FQNEAQ (reference sequence). Trimming removed 8 bases at V and 0 bases at J, with 10 bases between. This CDR3 is CASGGTANTGELFF. The CDR3 DNA is TGTGCCAGCGGCGGGACAGCGAACACCGGGGAGCTGTTTTTT.

A few counts support this clone. The chain couples TRBV4-2 to TRBJ1-3; 9 bases map to TRBD1. The ends lost 2 bases at V and 1 base at J; junction bases unmatched: 6. The CDR3 length is 17 residues. CDR1 is LGHNA and CDR2 is YNFKEQ in the germline V gene. CDR3 loop: CASSQLRDRASGNTIYF. The DNA of the CDR3 is TGTGCCAGCAGCCAACTTCGGGACAGGGCTTCTGGAAACACCATATATTTT.

The chain uses TRBV9 and TRBJ2-2; 9 nucleotides line up with TRBD1. V lost 2 bases, J lost 1 base, and 6 bases stayed unmatched. Germline lookup yields CDR1 SGDLS and CDR2 YYNGEE. The CDR3 contains 17 residues. CDR3 sequence (DNA): TGTGCCAGCAGCGTGGGACAGGGCCGGATGAACACCGGGGAGCTGTTTTTT. The encoded protein is CASSVGQGRMNTGELFF.

The V and J genes are TRBV7-9 and TRBJ2-5; D possibly corresponds to TRBD2 (6 bases). Trimming stripped 1 base from V and 4 bases from J, with 22 bases between. CDR1 is SEHNR, CDR2 FQNEAQ, per germline (reference sequence). This CDR3 has 18 amino acids. For the CDR3, the DNA is TGTGCCAGCAGCTTAGAAGGGGCGGGGATTTTGCGGGGAGAGACCCAGTACTTC. Translation: CASSLEGAGILRGETQYF. The full variable domain, with the rest looked up from reference TRBV7-9 and TRBJ2-5, is DTGVSQNPRHKITKRGQNVTFRCDPISEHNRLYWYRQTLGQGPEFLTYFQNEAQLEKSRLLSDRFSAERPKGSFSTLEIQRTEQGDSAMYLCASSLEGAGILRGETQYFGPGTRLLVL.

The table lists this clone with a few counts. V usage is TRBV5-4 and J usage is TRBJ1-3; 8 bases align to TRBD1. Per the germline V gene, CDR1 is SGHNT and CDR2 is YYREEE (reference sequence). V lost 7 bases to trimming and J lost 0 bases; unmatched junction nucleotides: 3. This CDR3 has 14 amino acids. The CDR3 bases are TGTGCCAGCGGACAGGGAACCTCTGGAAACACCATATATTTT. This codes for CASGQGTSGNTIYF.

The CDR3 loop reads CSGVQGAGETQYF. DNA for the CDR3: TGCAGCGGAGTACAGGGGGCTGGAGAGACCCAGTACTTC. The rearrangement links TRBV29-1 to TRBJ2-5; 9 bases align to TRBD1. Germline CDR1 SQVTM, CDR2 ANQGSEA. Losses at the gene ends were 7 bases for V and 4 bases for J; bases not matched to a gene: 7. The CDR3 is made up of 13 amino acids.

This clone was seen once. J is TRBJ1-3 and V is TRBV6-6; tentative D call: TRBD1 (5 bases). The germline V and J ends were trimmed by 8 bases and 0 bases, with 8 bases remaining between them. The CDR3 consists of 13 residues. Germline lookup yields CDR1 MNHNY and CDR2 SVGAGI (reference sequence). DNA of the CDR3: TGTGCCAGCGCAGGGTTCTCTGGAAACACCATATATTTT. This encodes CASAGFSGNTIYF.

This clone showed up just once. The V and J genes are TRBV2 and TRBJ2-7, with 9 bases that match TRBD2. The germline CDR1 and CDR2 sequences are SNHLY and FYNNEI. The CDR3 consists of 14 residues. V was pared by 7 bases and J by 9 bases, with 13 bases of the junction left unmatched. CDR3 sequence: CASTPGLALVVQYF. The CDR3 coding sequence is TGTGCCAGCACTCCGGGACTAGCCCTTGTCGTGCAGTACTTC.

The CDR3 here is CASSSKGQSSYGYTF. The DNA for the CDR3 is TGTGCCAGCAGCTCGAAAGGACAGTCATCATATGGCTACACCTTC. J is TRBJ1-2 and V is TRBV7-2, with a tentative D call TRBD1 (6 bases). This CDR3 comprises 15 residues. CDR1 and CDR2 (germline): SGHTA, FQGNSA. V shed 4 bases and J shed 5 bases, with 17 bases lying between them. The full variable domain, with the rest looked up from reference TRBV7-2 and TRBJ1-2, is GAGVSQSPSNKVTEKGKDVELRCDPISGHTALYWYRQSLGQGLEFLIYFQGNSAPDKSGLPSDRFSAERTGGSVSTLTIQRTQQEDSAVYLCASSSKGQSSYGYTFGSGTRLTVV.